These 11 T cell receptor beta chains came from one sample sequenced in a study of T cells in tuberculosis. Produced via immunoSEQ multiplex PCR; TCRdb's table is partial and in-frame only. The sample includes 30,000 to 40,000 clones, 75% to 95% of them seen just once. Indicated time point: new active TB diagnosis, blood taken before or within 7 days of starting treatment. This specimen was PBMCs, taken at tuberculosis diagnosis. Receptor source: an adult with tuberculosis.

This chain joins TRBV30 and TRBJ1-4; D may be TRBD1 (5 bases). In germline, CDR1 is GTSNPN, CDR2 SVGIG (reference sequence). The CDR3 runs 13 residues. The V end lost 5 bases, the J end lost 8 bases, and 15 bases lay between the germline ends. CDR3 in DNA: TGTGCCTGGGGGTCTACGGGGGAGGAAAAACTGTTTTTT. It codes for CAWGSTGEEKLFF.

This clone was picked up one time. The chain combines TRBV19 with TRBJ2-7; D is uncertain. The V end lost 6 bases, the J end lost 5 bases, and 20 bases lay between the germline ends. The CDR3 has 15 residues. CDR1 LNHDA and CDR2 SQIVND come from the germline V gene (reference sequence). CDR3 region: CASSVSLGSVDEQYF. As DNA, the CDR3 is TGTGCCAGTAGCGTATCCCTCGGGTCCGTGGACGAGCAGTACTTC.

DNA for the CDR3: TGTGCCAGCAGGGGCCGCGGGGGCGCGGACACAATTAATAATTCACCCCTCCACTTT. This encodes CASRGRGGADTINNSPLHF. This chain joins TRBV5-4 and TRBJ1-6, with D possibly matching TRBD1 (6 bases). The CDR3 extends over 19 amino acids. Germline V gene sequence: CDR1 SGHNT, CDR2 YYREEE (reference sequence). Trimming stripped 5 bases from V and 5 bases from J, with 26 bases between.

The chain combines TRBV5-4 with TRBJ1-1, with TRBD1 matching over 8 bases. V dropped 2 bases and J dropped 4; count of bases not matched to a gene: 4. Germline V gives CDR1 SGHNT, CDR2 YYREEE (reference sequence). CDR3 size: 14 residues. The CDR3 nucleotides are TGTGCCAGCAGCTTTAACAGGGGGAGCACTGAAGCTTTCTTT. Translated: CASSFNRGSTEAFF. Full variable domain (rest looked up from reference TRBV5-4 and TRBJ1-1): ETGVTQSPTHLIKTRGQQVTLRCSSQSGHNTVSWYQQALGQGPQFIFQYYREEENGRGNFPPRFSGLQFPNYSSELNVNALELDDSALYLCASSFNRGSTEAFFGQGTRLTVV.

The chain couples TRBV4-2 to TRBJ1-3, with D perhaps matching TRBD1 (5 bases). Per the germline V gene, CDR1 is LGHNA and CDR2 is YNFKEQ. The CDR3 runs to 15 residues. V was clipped by 4 bases and J by 4 bases, with 14 bases between them. CDR3 sequence reads: CASSPILDSGNTIYF. The CDR3 region has the DNA TGTGCCAGCAGCCCCATCCTCGACAGCGGAAACACCATATATTTT.

Only one count was recorded for this clone. The gene calls are TRBV6-5 and TRBJ1-3; 7 bases are a match to TRBD1. The CDR3 consists of 15 residues. J gave up 0 bases and V 5 bases, and 4 bases lay outside the gene matches. Germline V gives CDR1 MNHEY, CDR2 SVGAGI. DNA of the CDR3: TGTGCCAGCAGTACAGGGGCTTCCTCTGGAAACACCATATATTTT. It specifies CASSTGASSGNTIYF.

The chain links TRBV2 to TRBJ2-7; the D gene is possibly TRBD2 (5 bases). Trimming left V 2 bases short and J 0 bases short, with 20 bases between. The CDR3 length is 18 residues. Germline CDR1 reads SNHLY; CDR2 reads FYNNEI. The CDR3 sequence: CASSESPDRSASSYEQYV. CDR3 in DNA: TGTGCCAGCAGTGAAAGTCCGGATCGTAGCGCGAGCTCCTACGAGCAGTACGTC.

V usage is TRBV5-1 and J usage is TRBJ1-5; D may be TRBD1 (6 bases). CDR3 size: 15 residues. V shed 1 base and J shed 4 bases, with 12 bases lying between them. The germline V gene encodes CDR1 SGHRS and CDR2 YFSETQ. CDR3 sequence: CASSLTGTKNQPQHF. In DNA, the CDR3 is TGCGCCAGCAGCTTGACAGGGACCAAAAATCAGCCCCAGCATTTT.

The gene calls are TRBV6-1 and TRBJ1-6, with D uncertain. The CDR3 runs to 15 residues. V lost 1 base and J 7 bases, leaving 11 bases between the germline ends. Germline lookup yields CDR1 MNHNS and CDR2 SASEGT. CDR3 amino acids: CASSEVRGYNSPLHF. Written as DNA, the CDR3 is TGTGCCAGCAGTGAAGTACGGGGTTACAATTCACCCCTCCACTTT.

The rearrangement links TRBV10-3 to TRBJ1-1; TRBD1 aligns across 10 bases. CDR3 size: 13 residues. The V gene's germline CDR1 is ENHRY and CDR2 SYGVKD. V lost 8 bases, J lost 6 bases, and 6 bases stayed unmatched. This CDR3 reads CAIRGTGVSEAFF. The CDR3 DNA reads as TGTGCCATCCGCGGGACAGGGGTCTCTGAAGCTTTCTTT.

The V call is TRBV2, the J call TRBJ1-4, with D possibly being TRBD1 (5 bases). The CDR3 spans 17 residues. V was cut by 2 bases and J by 5 bases, with 18 bases left in between. CDR1 is SNHLY and CDR2 is FYNNEI in the germline V gene. The CDR3, as DNA: TGTGCCAGCAGTGAATTCAACCCGGGACTCGCGAATGAAAAACTGTTTTTT. It codes for CASSEFNPGLANEKLFF.